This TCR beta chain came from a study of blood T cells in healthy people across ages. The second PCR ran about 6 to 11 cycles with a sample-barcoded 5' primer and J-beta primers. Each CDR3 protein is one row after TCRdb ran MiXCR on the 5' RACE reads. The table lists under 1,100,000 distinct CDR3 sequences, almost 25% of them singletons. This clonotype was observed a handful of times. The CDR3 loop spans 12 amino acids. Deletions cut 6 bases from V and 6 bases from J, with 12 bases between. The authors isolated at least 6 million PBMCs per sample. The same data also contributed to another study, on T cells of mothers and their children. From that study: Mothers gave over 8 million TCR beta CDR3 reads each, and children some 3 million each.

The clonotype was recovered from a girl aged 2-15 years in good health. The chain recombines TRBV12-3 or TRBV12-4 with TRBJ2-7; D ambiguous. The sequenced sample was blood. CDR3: CASSSTAREQYF. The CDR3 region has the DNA TGTGCCAGCAGCTCTACGGCCCGCGAGCAGTACTTC.